This T cell receptor (beta chain) was observed in a study of T-cell memory formation after mild COVID-19. TCRdb re-called the 5' RACE reads through MiXCR, storing one row per CDR3 protein. The sample records about 560,000 distinct CDR3 sequences, about 22% being singletons. Sequencing used PBMCs or a T cell subset sorted from them (not recorded which). This TCR was recovered from an adult woman who had mild COVID-19 (a few samples of this study predate the infection). Cell type and time point are not known.

The CDR3 loop reads CATSDSPVRPSTDTQYF. The CDR3, as DNA: TGTGCCACCAGTGATTCCCCCGTCCGGCCTAGCACAGATACGCAGTATTTT. The rearrangement uses TRBV24-1 and TRBJ2-3; D is unclear. Germline V gives CDR1 KGHDR, CDR2 SFDVKD. CDR3 size: 17 residues. V shed 2 bases and J shed 0 bases, with 14 bases lying between them.